Listed below are T cell receptor beta chains from one sample, sequenced in a study of blood T cell repertoires in COVID-19. The protocol was immunoSEQ multiplex PCR, while the TCRdb copy is restricted to in-frame clones and leaves out a portion. The sample includes about 55,000 clones, about four fifths of them seen just once. Sequenced sample: peripheral blood. All receptors come from a woman aged 60 to 75 with acute or convalescent COVID-19. Each CDR3 is given with its conserved first and last residue. D genes are given only for firm matches. Not every row has a clone size; where given, it reads once, few, many or a size class.

TRBJ1-5	.	.	TRBV7-2	CASSLETGGNQPQHF	TGTGCCAGCAGCTTGGAAACGGGGGGTAATCAGCCCCAGCATTTT
TRBJ1-6	.	.	TRBV4-2	CASSQEQTGSPLHF	TGTGCCAGCAGCCAAGAGCAGACAGGATCACCCCTCCACTTT
TRBJ1-5	TRBD1	.	TRBV5-5	CASSFAGGLNQPQHF	TGTGCCAGCAGCTTCGCAGGGGGATTGAATCAGCCCCAGCATTTT
TRBJ1-1	.	.	TRBV19	CASSISGDANTEAFF	TGTGCCAGTAGTATATCAGGGGACGCGAACACTGAAGCTTTCTTT
TRBJ2-5	.	.	TRBV9	CASSVGTLNQETQYF	TGTGCCAGCAGCGTAGGAACTCTCAACCAAGAGACCCAGTACTTC
TRBJ1-2	TRBD1	.	TRBV6-5	CASSYSFGTGVGYTF	TGTGCCAGCAGTTACTCGTTCGGGACAGGGGTGGGCTACACCTTC
TRBJ1-2	TRBD1	.	TRBV12-3/TRBV12-4	CASSRQGTWGYTF	TGTGCCAGCAGCCGACAGGGTACATGGGGCTACACCTTC
TRBJ1-4	TRBD1	.	TRBV30	CAWSVTGAEDEKLFF	TGTGCCTGGAGTGTGACAGGGGCAGAGGATGAAAAACTGTTTTTT
TRBJ1-1	.	.	TRBV12-3/TRBV12-4	CASSFDRNTEAFF	TGTGCCAGCAGTTTCGACAGGAACACTGAAGCTTTCTTT
TRBJ1-2	TRBD1	.	TRBV9	CASSPTGQGALYGYTF	TGTGCCAGCAGCCCGACCGGACAGGGGGCGTTATATGGCTACACCTTC
TRBJ2-5	TRBD2	.	TRBV7-2	CASSSPGLAGGRGETQYF	TGTGCCAGCAGCTCACCGGGACTAGCGGGGGGCCGGGGAGAGACCCAGTACTTC
TRBJ2-7	.	.	TRBV4-1	CASSQWDRRGGEQYF	TGCGCCAGCAGCCAGTGGGACAGGCGGGGGGGGGAGCAGTACTTC
TRBJ2-1	TRBD2	.	TRBV9	CASSPQGSGAYNEQFF	TGTGCCAGCAGCCCCCAAGGAAGCGGGGCCTACAATGAGCAGTTCTTC
TRBJ1-3	TRBD1	.	TRBV28	CASSRTGWSSGNTIYF	TGTGCCAGCAGCAGGACAGGGTGGTCCTCTGGAAACACCATATATTTT
TRBJ2-1	.	.	TRBV5-6	CASSPGPRVADEQFF	TGTGCCAGCAGTCCCGGTCCCAGGGTCGCCGATGAGCAGTTCTTC
TRBJ1-1	.	.	TRBV18	CASSLTRGSEAFF	TGTGCCAGCTCCCTCACCCGGGGATCTGAAGCTTTCTTT
TRBJ2-7	TRBD2	.	TRBV3-1/TRBV3-2	CASSQGSSGTHEQYF	TGTGCCAGCAGCCAAGGGTCTAGCGGGACACACGAGCAGTACTTC
TRBJ2-1	.	.	TRBV7-7	CASSLVRSREQFF	TGTGCTAGCAGCTTAGTCCGGTCCCGGGAGCAGTTCTTC
TRBJ1-5	TRBD1	.	TRBV28	CASSLGQGNGQPQHF	TGTGCCAGCAGTCTCGGACAGGGGAATGGGCAGCCCCAGCATTTT
TRBJ1-1	.	once	TRBV18	CASSPGGRLNTEAFF	TGTGCCAGCTCACCCGGGGGACGGTTGAACACTGAAGCTTTCTTT